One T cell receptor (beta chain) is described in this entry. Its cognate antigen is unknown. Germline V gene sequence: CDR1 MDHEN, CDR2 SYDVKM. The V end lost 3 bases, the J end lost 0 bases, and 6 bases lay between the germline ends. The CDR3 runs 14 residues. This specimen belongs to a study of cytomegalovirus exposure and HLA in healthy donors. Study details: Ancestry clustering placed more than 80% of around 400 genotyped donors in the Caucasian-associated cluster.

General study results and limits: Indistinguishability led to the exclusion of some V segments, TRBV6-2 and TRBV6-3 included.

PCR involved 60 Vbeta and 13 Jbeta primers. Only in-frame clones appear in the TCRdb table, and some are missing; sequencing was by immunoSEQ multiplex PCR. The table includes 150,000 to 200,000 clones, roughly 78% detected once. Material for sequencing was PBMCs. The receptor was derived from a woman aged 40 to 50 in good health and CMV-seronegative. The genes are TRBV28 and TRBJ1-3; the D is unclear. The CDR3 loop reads CASSLPGSGNTIYF. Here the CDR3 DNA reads TGTGCCAGCAGTTTGCCGGGCTCTGGAAACACCATATATTTT.